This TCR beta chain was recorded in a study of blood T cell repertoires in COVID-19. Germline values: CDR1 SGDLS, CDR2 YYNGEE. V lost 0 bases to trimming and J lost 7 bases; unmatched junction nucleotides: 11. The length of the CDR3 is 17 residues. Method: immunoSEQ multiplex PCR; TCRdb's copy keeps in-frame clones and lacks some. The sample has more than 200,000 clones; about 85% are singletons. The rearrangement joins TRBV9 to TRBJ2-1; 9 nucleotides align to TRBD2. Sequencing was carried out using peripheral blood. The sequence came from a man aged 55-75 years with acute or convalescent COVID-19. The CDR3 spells CASSVAVSGGHGNEQFF. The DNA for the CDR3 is TGTGCCAGCAGCGTAGCGGTTAGCGGGGGCCATGGGAATGAGCAGTTCTTC.